The 18 T cell receptor beta chains below all came from one sample that was sequenced in a study of blood T cell repertoires in COVID-19. The repertoire was sequenced with immunoSEQ multiplex PCR; TCRdb's copy has only in-frame clones and lacks some. The table lists around 100,000 clones, roughly 92% of them singletons. Sequencing was carried out using peripheral blood. These receptors came from a woman aged 45-65 years with COVID-19, enrolled during active disease.

V and J are TRBV2 and TRBJ1-4, with D perhaps matching TRBD1 (6 bases). Germline V gene sequence: CDR1 SNHLY, CDR2 FYNNEI. The CDR3 sequence is 14 residues long. V lost 7 bases, J lost 5 bases, and 14 bases lay in between. The DNA for the CDR3 is TGTGCCAGCAAGGGGGTTGGACCAAATGAAAAACTGTTTTTT. Translation: CASKGVGPNEKLFF.

The V and J genes are TRBV30 and TRBJ2-2; TRBD1 might be the D (6 bases). This CDR3 has 16 residues. Trimming left V 0 bases short and J 4 bases short, with 15 bases between. Germline V gene sequence: CDR1 GTSNPN, CDR2 SVGIG (reference sequence). CDR3 nucleotide sequence: TGTGCCTGGAGTGTAGGCGGACAGCGAGGCACCGGGGAGCTGTTTTTT. Protein product: CAWSVGGQRGTGELFF.

The table lists this clone with a count of one. The J gene is TRBJ1-2, the V gene TRBV28; 12 bases match TRBD1. The V segment lost 5 bases and the J segment 6 bases; nucleotides outside the gene matches: 7. The CDR3 runs to 15 residues. The germline V gene has CDR1 MDHEN and CDR2 SYDVKM. CDR3 sequence: CASSRGTGGANGYTF. DNA for the CDR3: TGTGCCAGCAGTCGTGGGACAGGGGGCGCGAATGGCTACACCTTC.

The V gene is TRBV4-2, the J gene TRBJ2-4, with TRBD2 matching 7 bases. The CDR3 totals 15 residues. Germline assignment: CDR1 LGHNA and CDR2 YNFKEQ. V lost 4 bases to trimming and J lost 3 bases; unmatched junction nucleotides: 6. In DNA, the CDR3 is TGTGCCAGCAGCCGGGGGGAGGGAGTCAAAAACATTCAGTACTTC. Encoded protein: CASSRGEGVKNIQYF.

The chain employs TRBV5-5 and TRBJ2-1, with D perhaps matching TRBD2 (6 bases). Germline assignment: CDR1 SGHKS and CDR2 YYEKEE (reference sequence). V dropped 0 bases and J dropped 6 bases, with 16 bases sitting between them. The CDR3 consists of 16 residues. CDR3 loop: CASSLAAGWVGNEQFF. CDR3 nucleotide sequence: TGTGCCAGCAGCTTGGCCGCGGGGTGGGTAGGCAATGAGCAGTTCTTC.

The chain has TRBV5-1 and TRBJ2-2, with 10 positions matching TRBD2. This CDR3 has 17 amino acids. Germline assignment: CDR1 SGHRS and CDR2 YFSETQ. With 3 bases clipped from V and 6 bases from J, the junction kept 11 bases outside the gene matches. In DNA form, the CDR3 reads TGCGCCAGCAGCTCGACCGCCGGGACTAGCGCGGCCGGGGAGCTGTTTTTT. As protein: CASSSTAGTSAAGELFF.

The chain uses TRBV5-6 and TRBJ2-6, with a tentative D call TRBD1 (6 bases). Germline V gene lookup returns CDR1 SGHDT and CDR2 YYEEEE. This CDR3 comprises 16 residues. Between the trimmed V and J ends, which lost 1 base and 1 base, there was a span of 9 bases. CDR3 sequence reads: CASSLTGSSGANVLTF. The CDR3 DNA reads TGTGCCAGCAGCTTGACAGGGAGTTCTGGGGCCAACGTCCTGACTTTC.

The CDR3 DNA is TGTGCCAGCAGCCAAGAGGGGGGGCTTAGGTATGGCTACACCTTC. Translated: CASSQEGGLRYGYTF. This sequence joins TRBV3-1 (or the pseudogene TRBV3-2) and TRBJ1-2, with D possibly being TRBD1 (6 bases). The CDR3 length is 15 residues. Germline V CDR1 and CDR2: LGHDT, YNNKEL (reference sequence). Trimming took off 0 bases at V and 5 bases at J, with 13 bases between the two ends.

This clone was seen only once. This rearrangement joins TRBV7-2 to TRBJ1-1; TRBD1 might be the D (6 bases). CDR3 length equals 14 residues. CDR1 SGHTA and CDR2 FQGNSA come from the germline V gene. Trimming took off 1 base at V and 8 bases at J, with 14 bases between the two ends. DNA of the CDR3: TGTGCCAGCAGCTTAGGGCAGGGGAACGCCGAAGCTTTCTTT. Translating gives CASSLGQGNAEAFF.

J is TRBJ1-5 and V is TRBV28, with unresolved D. This CDR3 contains 15 residues. Trimming stripped 4 bases from V and 3 bases from J, with 13 bases between. Looked up from germline, CDR1 is MDHEN and CDR2 is SYDVKM. CDR3 in DNA: TGTGCCAGCAGTTCCCCCTGGAGGGACAATCAGCCCCAGCATTTT. Amino acid sequence: CASSSPWRDNQPQHF.

The V gene is TRBV28, the J gene TRBJ1-4; the D gene is possibly TRBD1 (6 bases). Germline CDR1 reads MDHEN; CDR2 reads SYDVKM. Trimming shortened V by 6 bases and J by 9 bases, and 26 bases separated the two germline ends. The CDR3 contains 17 residues. The CDR3 region is CASSPSHLGGLGKKLFF. As DNA, the CDR3 is TGTGCCAGCAGCCCTTCCCACCTAGGGGGTTTAGGGAAAAAACTGTTTTTT.

This clone was found a few times. The chain is built from TRBV2 and TRBJ1-6; unclear D gene. Trimming shortened V by 6 bases and J by 4 bases, and 7 bases separated the two germline ends. Germline loops: CDR1 SNHLY, CDR2 FYNNEI. The CDR3 consists of 13 residues. DNA of the CDR3: TGTGCCAGCAGAGAGTTTTATAATTCACCCCTCCACTTT. Translated: CASREFYNSPLHF.

The rearrangement uses TRBV5-1 and TRBJ2-3, with TRBD2 matching 8 bases. The CDR3 is made up of 16 amino acids. The V segment lost 0 bases and the J segment 6 bases; nucleotides outside the gene matches: 9. CDR1 and CDR2 (germline): SGHRS, YFSETQ. In DNA form, the CDR3 reads TGCGCCAGCAGCTTGGCCGGGGGGGCGCAGCCGGATACGCAGTATTTT. Its protein product is CASSLAGGAQPDTQYF.

The gene calls are TRBV18 and TRBJ2-1; D gene unclear. The CDR3 has 16 residues. Per the germline V gene, CDR1 is KGHSH and CDR2 is LQKENI. Between the trimmed V and J ends, which lost 2 bases and 5 bases, there was a span of 16 bases. The CDR3 is CASSPSNWAGDNEQFF. The CDR3 DNA is TGTGCCAGCTCACCATCTAATTGGGCAGGCGACAATGAGCAGTTCTTC.

The chain combines TRBV30 with TRBJ1-2, with 7 bases that match TRBD1. The V gene end was trimmed by 7 bases and the J gene end by 2 bases; junction bases not matched to a gene: 7. This CDR3 is built from 13 residues. Germline V gene sequence: CDR1 GTSNPN, CDR2 SVGIG (reference sequence). CDR3 sequence reads: CAYDRARNYGYTF. CDR3 coding DNA: TGTGCCTATGACAGGGCGAGGAACTATGGCTACACCTTC.

The rearrangement joins TRBV10-3 to TRBJ1-2; 7 bases align to TRBD1. The CDR3 is 11 residues long. J gave up 4 bases and V 10 bases, and 3 bases lay outside the gene matches. Per germline, CDR1 ENHRY and CDR2 SYGVKD. Here the CDR3 reads CASQGGYGYTF. DNA for the CDR3: TGTGCCAGCCAGGGGGGCTATGGCTACACCTTC.

The chain combines TRBV3-1 (or the pseudogene TRBV3-2) with TRBJ1-2; 9 bases fit TRBD1. Unmatched junction bases numbered 4, after V lost 1 base and J lost 4 bases. Germline CDR1 and CDR2: LGHDT and YNNKEL (reference sequence). This CDR3 spans 15 amino acids. The CDR3 sequence is CASSQGDRVFYGYTF. The CDR3 region has the DNA TGTGCCAGCAGCCAAGGGGACAGGGTGTTCTATGGCTACACCTTC.

The genes are TRBV7-3 and TRBJ2-3, with TRBD1 identical over 10 bases. The CDR3 spans 16 residues. The V gene end was trimmed by 2 bases and the J gene end by 1 base; junction bases not matched to a gene: 3. The germline V gene has CDR1 SGHTA and CDR2 FQGTGA. The CDR3 sequence is CASSLSGTGGTDTQYF. The CDR3, as DNA: TGTGCCAGCAGCTTATCCGGGACAGGGGGCACAGATACGCAGTATTTT.